The 30 T cell receptor beta chains listed next were all sequenced from one sample in a study of cytomegalovirus exposure and HLA in healthy donors. The study ran its PCR with 60 Vbeta and 13 Jbeta primers. Sequenced by immunoSEQ multiplex PCR; TCRdb stores in-frame clones only, minus some. This table holds around 140,000 clones, nearly 80% found once. Sequencing was done on a sample of PBMCs. These receptors came from a male donor in good health and CMV-seronegative.

The chain couples TRBV5-1 to TRBJ1-2; 10 positions agree with TRBD1. The V gene end was trimmed by 4 bases and the J gene end by 7 bases; junction bases not matched to a gene: 10. CDR3 length: 15 residues. In germline, CDR1 is SGHRS, CDR2 YFSETQ. The CDR3 DNA sequence: TGCGCCAGCAGCCCTGGGACAGGGGAACAGGGTGGCTACACCTTC. Amino acid sequence: CASSPGTGEQGGYTF.

This chain links TRBV6-6 with TRBJ2-5, with D tentatively TRBD2 (5 bases). Germline-derived CDR1 and CDR2 are MNHNY and SVGAGI (reference sequence). The CDR3 has 16 residues. V lost 6 bases, J lost 1 base, and 18 bases lay in between. CDR3 amino acids: CASSGGRFLLQETQYF. CDR3 bases: TGTGCCAGCAGCGGCGGGCGTTTTCTACTCCAAGAGACCCAGTACTTC.

V is TRBV5-1 and J is TRBJ1-4; 8 nucleotides align to TRBD1. With 4 bases clipped from V and 7 bases from J, the junction kept 9 bases outside the gene matches. Germline assignment: CDR1 SGHRS and CDR2 YFSETQ. This CDR3 is 15 amino acids long. The CDR3 DNA sequence: TGCGCCAGCAGCCCCACAGGGGGGTGGGGTGAAAAACTGTTTTTT. Translating gives CASSPTGGWGEKLFF.

The CDR3 nucleotides read TGTGCCAGCTCCCTGGGACAGCCCTACAATGAGCAGTTCTTC. The encoded protein is CASSLGQPYNEQFF. The chain carries TRBV18 and TRBJ2-1; TRBD1 agrees at 7 bases. Trimming removed 6 bases from V and 2 bases from J; junction bases left unmatched: 4. Looked up from germline, CDR1 is KGHSH and CDR2 is LQKENI. CDR3 length equals 14 residues.

J is TRBJ2-2 and V is TRBV7-2, with 9 nucleotides matching TRBD1. Per the germline V gene, CDR1 is SGHTA and CDR2 is FQGNSA. The CDR3 runs to 15 residues. Germline trimming cut 5 bases from V and 4 bases from J; bases unmatched to any gene: 5. The CDR3 region is CASSEQGAATGELFF. In nucleotides, the CDR3 is TGTGCCAGCAGCGAACAGGGGGCGGCCACCGGGGAGCTGTTTTTT.

The CDR3: CASSYGTTSTDTQYF. In nucleotides, the CDR3 is TGTGCCAGCAGTTACGGCACTACTAGCACAGATACGCAGTATTTT. The genes are TRBV6-5 and TRBJ2-3; no definite D call. V was trimmed by 2 bases and J by 0 bases, leaving 9 bases between them. Per the germline V gene, CDR1 is MNHEY and CDR2 is SVGAGI. CDR3 size: 15 residues.

The genes are TRBV19 and TRBJ1-1; perhaps TRBD1 as D (5 bases). This CDR3 region has 14 residues. V dropped 4 bases and J dropped 4 bases, with 13 bases sitting between them. Per the germline V gene, CDR1 is LNHDA and CDR2 is SQIVND (reference sequence). The CDR3, as DNA: TGTGCCAGTAGTAACGGGATGGGGGGCACTGAAGCTTTCTTT. It encodes CASSNGMGGTEAFF.

In this sample, this clone turned up a few times. The rearrangement links TRBV5-5 to TRBJ2-3; D gene uncertain. Germline V CDR1 and CDR2: SGHKS, YYEKEE (reference sequence). The CDR3 is 13 residues long. Trimming shortened V by 7 bases and J by 1 base, and 10 bases separated the two germline ends. The CDR3 DNA is TGTGCCAGCTCCTATCGGGGCACAGATACGCAGTATTTT. As protein: CASSYRGTDTQYF.

The rearrangement links TRBV7-2 to TRBJ2-3, with D unclear. Germline V gives CDR1 SGHTA, CDR2 FQGNSA. The ends were cut back, 5 bases at V and 0 bases at J, with 12 bases in the middle. The CDR3 length is 15 residues. In DNA, the CDR3 is TGTGCCAGCAGCAAGAGGAGATCTAGCACAGATACGCAGTATTTT. It is translated as CASSKRRSSTDTQYF.

The chain joins TRBV30 to TRBJ1-4; a weak D match, TRBD1 (5 bases). V was cut by 1 base and J by 8 bases, with 11 bases left in between. CDR3 length: 13 amino acids. CDR1 and CDR2 from the germline V gene are GTSNPN and SVGIG (reference sequence). For the CDR3, the DNA is TGTGCCTGGAGTGACAGGCTTCACGAAAAACTGTTTTTT. Translated: CAWSDRLHEKLFF.

The V call is TRBV18, the J call TRBJ2-5; 8 bases are a match to TRBD2. After removal of 3 bases from V and 1 base from J, the junction contained 4 bases not matched to a gene. The CDR3 is made up of 15 amino acids. Germline V gene sequence: CDR1 KGHSH, CDR2 LQKENI. The CDR3: CASSPPGGSQETQYF. CDR3 in DNA: TGTGCCAGCTCACCCCCGGGGGGGTCCCAAGAGACCCAGTACTTC.

The gene calls are TRBV11-2 and TRBJ1-2, with a weak D call TRBD1 (5 bases). The V end lost 1 base, the J end lost 4 bases, and 7 bases lay between the germline ends. CDR1 is SGHAT and CDR2 is FQNNGV in the germline V gene. The CDR3 runs 13 residues. CDR3 DNA sequence: TGTGCCAGCAGCTTAGGGGACTCCTATGGCTACACCTTC. Translation gives CASSLGDSYGYTF.

In DNA form, the CDR3 reads TGTGCCAGCAGCGTAGAAAGCGGGGACACAGATACGCAGTATTTT. Translating gives CASSVESGDTDTQYF. The V and J genes are TRBV9 and TRBJ2-3; 7 bases agree with TRBD2. The V gene end was trimmed by 0 bases and the J gene end by 2 bases; junction bases not matched to a gene: 3. The V gene's germline CDR1 is SGDLS and CDR2 YYNGEE. This CDR3 is built from 15 residues.

The chain joins TRBV5-6 to TRBJ1-6; D is possibly TRBD1 (5 bases). V was trimmed by 2 bases and J by 9 bases, leaving 15 bases between them. The CDR3 totals 15 residues. Germline V lookup: CDR1 SGHDT, CDR2 YYEEEE. CDR3 residues: CASSFYASGGSPLHF. CDR3 DNA sequence: TGTGCCAGCAGCTTTTACGCTTCGGGGGGTTCACCCCTCCACTTT.

The J gene is TRBJ2-7, the V gene TRBV5-1; 12 nucleotides agree with TRBD1. V lost 6 bases, J lost 7 bases, and 8 bases stayed unmatched. The germline gives CDR1 SGHRS, CDR2 YFSETQ. This CDR3 region has 14 residues. The CDR3 DNA is TGCGCCAGCATCTCCGGGACAGGGGGCGGAGAGCAGTACTTC. Translation: CASISGTGGGEQYF.

This chain connects TRBV7-9 to TRBJ2-2; 10 nucleotides line up with TRBD1. The V gene end was trimmed by 5 bases and the J gene end by 10 bases; junction bases not matched to a gene: 13. Germline lookup yields CDR1 SEHNR and CDR2 FQNEAQ (reference sequence). This CDR3 region has 16 residues. CDR3 in DNA: TGTGCCAGCAGCATCCCCGGGACAGGGGAGGCCGAGGAGCTGTTTTTT. This encodes CASSIPGTGEAEELFF.

The chain links TRBV12-2 to TRBJ1-6. TRBV12-2 is a listed pseudogene. The CDR3 sequence is 15 residues long. The CDR3 protein is CASRLAPPRSSPLHF. CDR3 DNA sequence: TGTGCAAGTCGCCTAGCCCCCCCGAGGAGTTCACCCCTCCACTTT.

The chain couples TRBV19 to TRBJ1-1; D call uncertain. The V end lost 3 bases, the J end lost 1 base, and 12 bases lay between the germline ends. The CDR3 is made up of 15 amino acids. Germline V gives CDR1 LNHDA, CDR2 SQIVND (reference sequence). Here the CDR3 reads CASSISLGQNTEAFF. The DNA for the CDR3 is TGTGCCAGTAGTATTAGCCTCGGCCAGAACACTGAAGCTTTCTTT.

The chain is built from TRBV15 and TRBJ1-2; D possibly corresponds to TRBD1 (6 bases). The CDR3 contains 15 residues. Germline V gene sequence: CDR1 LNHNV, CDR2 YYDKDF (reference sequence). Trimming shortened V by 1 base and J by 8 bases, and 17 bases separated the two germline ends. CDR3 nucleotides: TGTGCCACCAGCAGAGTCCGAGAGGGGGTCGACGGCTACACCTTC. It specifies CATSRVREGVDGYTF.

This clone was seen once. The chain is built from TRBV7-9 and TRBJ2-3; 14 nucleotides match TRBD2. CDR1 is SEHNR and CDR2 is FQNEAQ in the germline V gene (reference sequence). This CDR3 contains 16 residues. The V and J ends lost 5 bases and 6 bases, in that order; junction bases with no gene match: 7. Here the CDR3 DNA reads TGTGCCAGCAGCCAGGGACTAGCGGGGGTTTCCGATACGCAGTATTTT. This encodes CASSQGLAGVSDTQYF.

The rearrangement uses TRBV11-3 and TRBJ2-7, with D perhaps matching TRBD2 (6 bases). CDR3 size: 15 residues. The germline gives CDR1 SGHNT, CDR2 YENEEA. The germline V and J ends were trimmed by 5 bases and 3 bases, with 17 bases remaining between them. This CDR3 reads CASSPPGTYVYEQYF. CDR3 sequence (DNA): TGTGCCAGCAGCCCTCCGGGGACTTATGTCTACGAGCAGTACTTC.

The rearrangement links TRBV5-1 to TRBJ2-6; D is perhaps TRBD1 (6 bases). Germline CDR1 SGHRS, CDR2 YFSETQ. Trimming cost V 4 bases and J 0 bases, with 14 bases left between them. The CDR3 extends over 17 amino acids. CDR3 in DNA: TGCGCCAGCAGCCGCAATGGACAGCGCTCTGGGGCCAACGTCCTGACTTTC. Amino acid sequence: CASSRNGQRSGANVLTF.

The J gene is TRBJ1-1, the V gene TRBV7-9; 7 bases match TRBD1. CDR3 length equals 15 residues. The V gene end was trimmed by 2 bases and the J gene end by 4 bases; junction bases not matched to a gene: 7. Germline V gene lookup returns CDR1 SEHNR and CDR2 FQNEAQ (reference sequence). The CDR3 bases are TGTGCCAGCAGCTTAATGCAGACAGGGCCCACTGAAGCTTTCTTT. This translates into CASSLMQTGPTEAFF.

The chain is built from TRBV5-6 and TRBJ2-3; 7 nucleotides agree with TRBD2. Trimming removed 4 bases from V and 3 bases from J; junction bases left unmatched: 11. The CDR3 loop spans 16 amino acids. Germline values: CDR1 SGHDT, CDR2 YYEEEE. The CDR3 is CASSPRERGRTDTQYF. In nucleotides, the CDR3 is TGTGCCAGCAGCCCGAGGGAGCGGGGTAGGACAGATACGCAGTATTTT.

The chain carries TRBV19 and TRBJ1-6; D is possibly TRBD1 (5 bases). CDR1 and CDR2 from the germline V gene are LNHDA and SQIVND (reference sequence). The CDR3 is made up of 15 amino acids. V was shortened by 3 bases and J by 8 bases, with 14 bases between the two germline ends. As DNA, the CDR3 is TGTGCCAGTAGTATCAGGGCCCCAAGGGATTCACCCCTCCACTTT. Amino acids: CASSIRAPRDSPLHF.

The chain carries TRBV11-3 and TRBJ2-7; D possibly corresponds to TRBD1 (5 bases). Trimming cost V 0 bases and J 5 bases, with 23 bases left between them. The CDR3 spans 18 residues. CDR1 and CDR2 from the germline V gene are SGHNT and YENEEA. In nucleotides, the CDR3 is TGTGCCAGCAGCTTAGATCCGAGTCAGGGCCTCGGTTTCCACGAGCAGTACTTC. Amino acids: CASSLDPSQGLGFHEQYF.

The chain joins TRBV7-9 to TRBJ2-7; 8 bases align to TRBD1. The V segment lost 10 bases and the J segment 4 bases; nucleotides outside the gene matches: 6. The CDR3 totals 12 residues. Germline V gives CDR1 SEHNR, CDR2 FQNEAQ (reference sequence). This CDR3 is CATGQDSYEQYF. CDR3 sequence (DNA): TGTGCCACGGGACAGGACAGTTACGAGCAGTACTTC.

The rearrangement links TRBV6-5 to TRBJ1-6; no definite D call. CDR1 MNHEY and CDR2 SVGAGI come from the germline V gene. The V and J ends lost 2 bases and 5 bases respectively, with 13 bases between them. The CDR3 length is 16 residues. Here the CDR3 reads CASSYPLSADNSPLHF. DNA for the CDR3: TGTGCCAGCAGTTACCCACTGTCGGCGGATAATTCACCCCTCCACTTT.

The chain carries TRBV2 and TRBJ1-5, with D tentatively TRBD1 (6 bases). The CDR3 has 15 residues. Trimming took off 2 bases at V and 6 bases at J, with 14 bases between the two ends. The V gene's germline CDR1 is SNHLY and CDR2 FYNNEI. CDR3: CASSERGNRAQPQHF. The CDR3 nucleotides read TGTGCCAGCAGTGAAAGAGGAAACAGGGCTCAGCCCCAGCATTTT.

DNA for the CDR3: TGTGCCAGCAGCCGCCGACTAGCGGGAGACACAGATACGCAGTATTTT. This gives the protein CASSRRLAGDTDTQYF. J is TRBJ2-3 and V is TRBV14; TRBD2 matches at 12 bases. The CDR3 runs to 16 residues. V shed 4 bases, J shed 2 bases, and the junction held 4 bases outside the gene matches. Germline-derived CDR1 and CDR2 are SGHDN and FVKESK.